The source of this T cell receptor beta chain is a study of OX40 agonist ivuxolimab in advanced cancers. As for the study more broadly: Ivuxolimab was a fully human IgG2 agonistic monoclonal antibody targeting the costimulatory receptor OX40 (CD134). Prior anti-PD-1, anti-PD-L1 or anti-CTLA-4 therapy was permitted, and 30% to 50% of dose-escalation patients had received checkpoint inhibitors. In the dose-escalation cohort, roughly 82% of patients were male, and the mean age was approximately 60 years with a range of about 20 to 79. The monotherapy dose-escalation portion (N ≈ 52 patients) of the phase I ivuxolimab trial is reported in the paper. Partial responses occurred in three dose-escalation patients, of whom one had hepatocellular carcinoma and two had cutaneous melanoma. Peripheral TCRbeta sequencing aimed to test whether ivuxolimab altered TCR sequence diversity and caused clonal T-cell expansion. Of the approximately 54 patients in dose escalation, 19 had hepatocellular carcinoma, some 15 had melanoma, 9 had renal cell carcinoma and 9 had head and neck cancer. Intravenous ivuxolimab was administered to patients every 2 weeks at six dose levels: 0.01, 0.1, 0.3, 1.5, 3 and 10 mg/kg.

Patients with autoimmune disease history or receiving systemic immunosuppression were excluded from the trial. Peripheral blood for TCR sequencing was collected from all dose cohorts at baseline, on cycle 4 day 1, and on cycle 7 day 1. Samples came from an open-label, multicenter, first-in-human phase I dose-escalation trial of ivuxolimab. The trial enrolled adults with locally advanced or metastatic head and neck squamous cell, hepatocellular, melanoma or renal cell carcinoma. CD4+ and CD8+ T cells were sorted separately from peripheral blood before TCR sequencing. Worth noting for this clone: The clone's antigen remains unknown. Base-call qualities are not available, and no considerably larger clone is one nucleotide away.

Study-wide findings and limitations: Antigen specificity was not determined for the clonally expanded peripheral T cells. In the 0.1-3.0 mg/kg groups, partial responders were among the patients with the lowest normalized peripheral clonal expansion, particularly in CD8+ T cells. At doses of 0.1 to 3.0 mg/kg, clonal expansion of both CD4+ and CD8+ T cells in blood was seen between baseline and week 6. Low levels of normalized T-cell clonal expansion were also seen in some patients who did not respond. After ivuxolimab, expanded clones were on average more numerous among CD8+ T cells than among CD4+ T cells.

Genomic DNA was isolated from the sorted cells so that the TCRbeta CDR3 region could be sequenced. The immunoSEQ Assay was used to sequence the TCRbeta CDR3 regions. Sourced from immuneACCESS, this table was stored by TCRdb with only in-frame sequences that have V and J called. A share of the clones is absent; for the studies checked, an unresolved V gene accounts for under half, and the remainder has no known explanation. The sample data list roughly 130,000 clones, and just over 90% of these were observed just once. The top ten constitute approximately 0.15% of the sample. The CDR3 spans 14 residues, from the cysteine through the phenylalanine. This entry keeps only the CDR3 DNA: 42 bases, framed from base 1. The junction carries 8 bases between V and J, which are trimmed by 2 bases and 3 bases respectively. The germline V gene provides CDR1 MGHDK and CDR2 SYGVNS.

The chain uses TRBV25-1 and TRBJ1-5, with no reliable assignment of the D segment. This clonotype was sampled from an adult with an advanced solid tumor such as melanoma, head and neck, liver or kidney cancer. The sample was CD4+ or CD8+ T cells sorted from blood, taken in a trial of the OX40 agonist ivuxolimab. The nucleotides read TGTGCCAGCAGTGAAACAGCAGTCAATCAGCCCCAGCATTTT. It specifies CASSETAVNQPQHF.